This T cell receptor beta chain comes out of a study of T cells after yellow fever vaccination. TCRdb recomputed calls from the 5' RACE reads with MiXCR, one row per CDR3 protein. The repertoire consists of almost 600,000 distinct CDR3 sequences, with roughly 14% occurring once and the leading ten covering around 15%. Germline CDR1 is DFQATT and CDR2 is SNEGSKA (reference sequence). Between the trimmed V and J ends, which lost 0 bases and 4 bases, there was a span of 26 bases. The CDR3 extends over 19 amino acids. The J gene is TRBJ2-3, the V gene TRBV20-1, with D possibly being TRBD2 (6 bases). The receptor's source is a man aged 25-45 years who received the YFV17D yellow fever vaccine. Material: PBMCs, obtained on the day of the yellow fever booster vaccination. CDR3: CSARDEILRERAQADTQYF. Here the CDR3 DNA reads TGCAGTGCTAGAGATGAAATTCTCCGGGAGCGGGCCCAGGCAGATACGCAGTATTTT.